Listed below are T cell receptor beta chains from one sample, sequenced in a study of blood T cell repertoires in COVID-19. Profiling relied on immunoSEQ multiplex PCR, and the TCRdb table lists in-frame clones only, not all of them. This repertoire shows around 200,000 clones, roughly nine tenths found once; its top ten account for about 3.5%. Sequencing was performed on peripheral blood. All receptors derive from a man aged 65-85 years with acute or convalescent COVID-19. CDR3s include the opening cysteine and the closing phenylalanine or tryptophan. The D gene is left open where the match is weak. Clone size is stated in some rows and not others, as once, few, many or a class when expanded.

j_gene | v_gene | d_gene | abundance | CDR3aa | CDR3nt
TRBJ1-5 | TRBV6-1 | . | . | CASSEHGGAEHF | TGTGCCAGCAGTGAACATGGGGGGGCCGAGCATTTT
TRBJ1-6 | TRBV28 | . | . | CASSFRSSYNSPLHF | TGTGCCAGCAGTTTTAGGAGCTCCTATAATTCACCCCTCCACTTT
TRBJ1-2 | TRBV9 | TRBD1 | . | CASSEGTGTYGYTF | TGTGCCAGCAGCGAGGGGACAGGGACCTATGGCTACACCTTC
TRBJ1-1 | TRBV21-1 | . | . | CASSKPNQGAITEAFF | TGTGCCAGCAGCAAACCCAACCAGGGGGCGATCACTGAAGCTTTCTTT
TRBJ1-5 | TRBV27 | . | . | CASRNRADQPQHF | TGTGCCAGCAGAAACAGGGCAGATCAGCCCCAGCATTTT
TRBJ1-4 | TRBV29-1 | TRBD1 | . | CSVGEGAAGEKLFF | TGCAGCGTTGGAGAGGGGGCGGCAGGCGAAAAACTGTTTTTT
TRBJ1-1 | TRBV5-1 | . | . | CASSLEPRGMNTEAFF | TGCGCCAGCAGCTTGGAACCAAGGGGGATGAACACTGAAGCTTTCTTT
TRBJ1-6 | TRBV2 | . | . | CASSGWGSPSSYNSPLHF | TGTGCCAGCAGTGGATGGGGCAGCCCGAGCTCCTATAATTCACCCCTCCACTTT
TRBJ1-2 | TRBV2 | . | . | CASSAPLRTF | TGTGCCAGCAGTGCCCCCCTGCGCACCTTC
TRBJ1-1 | TRBV11-2 | . | . | CASSLDWLGGTEAFF | TGTGCCAGCAGCTTAGATTGGTTGGGAGGCACTGAAGCTTTCTTT
TRBJ2-5 | TRBV5-1 | . | . | CASSQQGSETQYF | TGCGCCAGCAGCCAACAGGGATCTGAGACCCAGTACTTC
TRBJ2-7 | TRBV27 | TRBD1 | . | CASSLTGQGLETYEQYF | TGTGCCAGCAGTTTAACAGGACAGGGGTTGGAGACCTACGAGCAGTACTTC
TRBJ2-1 | TRBV14 | . | . | CASSQDLYNEQFF | TGTGCCAGCAGCCAAGATCTATACAATGAGCAGTTCTTC
TRBJ2-5 | TRBV29-1 | . | . | CSVEYQAETQYF | TGCAGCGTTGAGTACCAGGCGGAGACCCAGTACTTC
TRBJ2-5 | TRBV29-1 | TRBD2 | . | CSGLRGGGETQYF | TGCAGCGGCCTCCGGGGGGGCGGTGAGACCCAGTACTTC
TRBJ2-7 | TRBV2 | TRBD2 | . | CASTREGLGEQYF | TGTGCCAGCACGCGGGAGGGCCTAGGGGAGCAGTACTTC
TRBJ1-2 | TRBV28 | . | . | CASWEGKGYTF | TGTGCCAGCTGGGAGGGGAAAGGCTACACCTTC
TRBJ2-1 | TRBV2 | . | . | CASSGSLSSYNEQFF | TGTGCCAGCAGTGGGTCACTGAGCTCCTACAATGAGCAGTTCTTC
TRBJ2-7 | TRBV5-6 | . | . | CASGADRTYEQYF | TGTGCCAGCGGGGCTGACCGGACGTACGAGCAGTACTTC
TRBJ2-3 | TRBV7-2 | TRBD1 | . | CASSKEDREQYF | TGTGCCAGCAGCAAAGAGGACAGGGAACAGTATTTT
TRBJ2-5 | TRBV9 | . | . | CASSVGEQGSQYF | TGTGCCAGCAGCGTAGGAGAACAGGGCAGCCAGTACTTC
TRBJ2-2 | TRBV4-1 | TRBD1 | . | CASSFDRGLRMNTGELFF | TGCGCCAGCAGCTTTGACAGGGGGTTAAGGATGAACACCGGGGAGCTGTTTTTT
TRBJ1-6 | TRBV27 | . | . | CASSFRTGGSPLHF | TGTGCCAGCAGTTTCCGGACGGGAGGATCACCCCTCCACTTT
TRBJ2-5 | TRBV6-5 | TRBD2 | . | CASSQRAGGRETQYF | TGTGCCAGCAGTCAACGAGCGGGGGGGCGTGAGACCCAGTACTTC
TRBJ2-3 | TRBV4-1 | . | . | CASSHPGEGDTQYF | TGCGCCAGCAGCCACCCAGGGGAGGGAGATACGCAGTATTTT
TRBJ2-1 | TRBV6-1 | . | . | CASSYSVSYNEQFF | TGTGCCAGCAGTTATTCGGTATCCTACAATGAGCAGTTCTTC
TRBJ1-1 | TRBV7-9 | TRBD1 | once | CASSLQGGAGTEAFF | TGTGCCAGCAGCTTACAAGGGGGCGCGGGCACTGAAGCTTTCTTT
TRBJ2-7 | TRBV6-1 | TRBD2 | . | CASSEGRLAAPVKLWEQYF | TGTGCCAGCAGTGAAGGCCGCCTAGCGGCCCCCGTTAAACTTTGGGAGCAGTACTTC
TRBJ1-6 | TRBV2 | . | . | CASKNRVGGNSPLHF | TGTGCCAGCAAAAACAGGGTTGGTGGTAATTCACCCCTCCACTTT
TRBJ2-1 | TRBV9 | TRBD2 | . | CASSVTSGAFYEQFF | TGTGCCAGCAGTGTGACTAGCGGGGCGTTTTATGAGCAGTTCTTC
TRBJ1-2 | TRBV7-2 | . | once | CASSLQVYGYTF | TGTGCCAGCAGCTTACAGGTCTATGGCTACACCTTC
TRBJ1-2 | TRBV9 | . | . | CASSPRSGQHYGYTF | TGTGCCAGCAGCCCCAGAAGTGGGCAGCACTATGGCTACACCTTC
TRBJ1-6 | TRBV7-2 | . | . | CASSSQALNSPLHF | TGTGCCAGCAGCTCCCAGGCCCTCAATTCACCCCTCCACTTT
TRBJ1-1 | TRBV28 | . | . | CASSTGGDTEAFF | TGTGCCAGCAGTACGGGTGGCGACACTGAAGCTTTCTTT
TRBJ2-1 | TRBV5-6 | TRBD2 | once | CASSLMSGNGYNEQFF | TGTGCCAGCAGCTTGATGAGCGGGAACGGTTACAATGAGCAGTTCTTC
TRBJ2-2 | TRBV11-2 | . | once | CASSSIRGSTGELFF | TGTGCCAGCAGCTCTATCAGGGGTTCCACCGGGGAGCTGTTTTTT
TRBJ2-5 | TRBV5-1 | . | . | CASSLGAGALAETQYF | TGCGCCAGCAGCTTGGGGGCGGGGGCTTTGGCGGAGACCCAGTACTTC
TRBJ1-1 | TRBV12-5 | TRBD1 | . | CASAEHGTEGAFF | TGTGCTAGTGCTGAACATGGGACAGAAGGAGCTTTCTTT
TRBJ1-2 | TRBV28 | . | . | CASRTLRQDGYTF | TGTGCCAGCAGGACCCTCCGACAGGATGGCTACACCTTC
TRBJ1-6 | TRBV30 | . | . | CAWSVGEGNSPLHF | TGTGCCTGGAGCGTAGGGGAGGGTAATTCACCCCTCCACTTT
TRBJ2-3 | TRBV27 | . | . | CASSLYGREADTQYF | TGTGCCAGCAGTTTATACGGCAGGGAGGCAGATACGCAGTATTTT
TRBJ1-5 | TRBV20-1 | . | few | CSASKSAGRNQPQHF | TGCAGTGCTAGTAAGTCGGCAGGGCGGAATCAGCCCCAGCATTTT
TRBJ2-2 | TRBV2 | TRBD2 | . | CASTRMGGGSGELFF | TGTGCCAGCACCCGAATGGGGGGGGGTTCCGGGGAGCTGTTTTTT
TRBJ2-3 | TRBV7-2 | TRBD1 | . | CASSPSRTGWADTQYF | TGTGCCAGCAGCCCATCGCGGACAGGGTGGGCAGATACGCAGTATTTT
TRBJ2-2 | TRBV9 | . | once | CASSTDGGSWTGELFF | TGTGCCAGCTCAACAGACGGGGGAAGCTGGACCGGGGAGCTGTTTTTT
TRBJ1-1 | TRBV28 | TRBD1 | . | CAITGQGNTEAFF | TGTGCCATTACCGGACAGGGTAACACTGAAGCTTTCTTT
TRBJ2-7 | TRBV5-5 | . | . | CASSATGTLSYEQYF | TGTGCCAGCAGTGCTACCGGGACACTCTCCTACGAGCAGTACTTC
TRBJ1-6 | TRBV5-1 | . | . | CASSTESSYNSPLHF | TGCGCCAGCAGCACCGAGAGCTCCTATAATTCACCCCTCCACTTT
TRBJ2-7 | TRBV9 | TRBD1 | few | CASSVHPTGGAYEQYF | TGTGCCAGCAGCGTTCACCCGACAGGGGGCGCGTACGAGCAGTACTTC
TRBJ2-3 | TRBV4-1 | . | . | CASSLREGVGTDTQYF | TGCGCCAGCAGCTTAAGGGAGGGGGTTGGCACAGATACGCAGTATTTT
TRBJ2-3 | TRBV5-3 | TRBD2 | . | CARSPGGAGASTDTQYF | TGTGCCCGAAGCCCGGGGGGGGCGGGGGCTAGCACAGATACGCAGTATTTT
TRBJ1-1 | TRBV28 | . | . | CASSLYRWTEAFF | TGTGCCAGCAGCCTTTACCGGTGGACTGAAGCTTTCTTT
TRBJ1-5 | TRBV6-5 | . | . | CASSQLEIYNQPQHF | TGTGCCAGCAGCCAGCTGGAGATATACAATCAGCCCCAGCATTTT
TRBJ1-5 | TRBV28 | . | once | CASSLIGGGQGNQPQHF | TGTGCCAGCAGTTTGATCGGCGGGGGGCAGGGCAATCAGCCCCAGCATTTT
TRBJ1-1 | TRBV5-1 | TRBD1 | few | CASSQAGTGNPEAFF | TGCGCCAGCAGCCAAGCCGGGACAGGGAACCCTGAAGCTTTCTTT